The TCR beta chain described here comes from a study of blood T cells in healthy people across ages. The wider study: Per two T cells, about one barcoded beta molecule was captured through template switching. Findings and caveats of the study: Because donor CMV status was unknown, expanded clonotype changes were possibly confounded.

Note on this clonotype: Its antigen is unidentified.

For the second PCR, which ran for about 7 to 11 cycles, a sample-barcoded 5' primer and a J-beta primer mix were used. TCRdb re-called the 5' RACE reads with MiXCR, one entry per CDR3 protein. Seen here are hundreds of thousands of distinct CDR3 sequences, roughly 41% observed once, and the top ten hold about 32%. Every sample yielded at least 6.5 million isolated PBMCs. The CDR3 has 17 residues. J was trimmed by 7 bases and V by 5 bases; bases with no gene match: 12. Germline loops: CDR1 MNHEY, CDR2 SMNVEV (reference sequence). Sequencing was done on a sample of blood. The chain joins TRBV27 to TRBJ2-1; 12 bases are shared with TRBD2. This clonotype was sampled from a man aged 80 or over in good health. The DNA of the CDR3 is TGTGCCAGCAGTCGGCGGGTGACTAGCGGGGGCCGAAATGAGCAGTTCTTC. This encodes CASSRRVTSGGRNEQFF.